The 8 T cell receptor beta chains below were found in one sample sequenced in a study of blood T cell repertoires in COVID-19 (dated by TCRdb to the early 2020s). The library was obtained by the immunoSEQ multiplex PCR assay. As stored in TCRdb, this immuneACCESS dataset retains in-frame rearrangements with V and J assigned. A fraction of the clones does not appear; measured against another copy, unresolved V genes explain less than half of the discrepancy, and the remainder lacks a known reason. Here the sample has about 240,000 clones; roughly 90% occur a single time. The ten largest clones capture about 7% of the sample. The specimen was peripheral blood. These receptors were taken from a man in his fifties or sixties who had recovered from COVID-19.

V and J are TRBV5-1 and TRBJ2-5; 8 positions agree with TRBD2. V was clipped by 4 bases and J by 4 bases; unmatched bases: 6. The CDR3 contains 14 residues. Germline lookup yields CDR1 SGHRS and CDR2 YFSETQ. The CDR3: CASSPVAGLETQYF. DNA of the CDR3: TGCGCCAGCAGCCCTGTAGCGGGGCTAGAGACCCAGTACTTC. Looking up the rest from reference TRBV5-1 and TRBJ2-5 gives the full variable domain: KAGVTQTPRYLIKTRGQQVTLSCSPISGHRSVSWYQQTPGQGLQFLFEYFSETQRNKGNFPGRFSGRQFSNSRSEMNVSTLELGDSALYLCASSPVAGLETQYFGPGTRLLVL.

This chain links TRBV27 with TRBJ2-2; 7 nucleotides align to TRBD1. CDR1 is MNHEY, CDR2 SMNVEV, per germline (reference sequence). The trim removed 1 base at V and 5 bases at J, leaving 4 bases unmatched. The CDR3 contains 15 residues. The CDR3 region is CASSLFTRGTGELFF. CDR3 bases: TGTGCCAGCAGTTTATTTACCAGGGGGACCGGGGAGCTGTTTTTT.

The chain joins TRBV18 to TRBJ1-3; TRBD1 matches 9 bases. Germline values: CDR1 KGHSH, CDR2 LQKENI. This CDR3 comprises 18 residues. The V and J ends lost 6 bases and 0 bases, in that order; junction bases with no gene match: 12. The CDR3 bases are TGTGCCAGCTCCCCTCGGACAGGGGAGAGATACTCTGGAAACACCATATATTTT. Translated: CASSPRTGERYSGNTIYF. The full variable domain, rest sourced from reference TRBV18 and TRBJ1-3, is NAGVMQNPRHLVRRRGQEARLRCSPMKGHSHVYWYRQLPEEGLKFMVYLQKENIIDESGMPKERFSAEFPKEGPSILRIQQVVRGDSAAYFCASSPRTGERYSGNTIYFGEGSWLTVV.

CDR3 in DNA: TGCGCCAGCAGCTTGGACCGGGACAGGGGGCAGGAGACCCAGTACTTC. Protein: CASSLDRDRGQETQYF. This rearrangement joins TRBV5-1 to TRBJ2-5, with 12 bases lining up with TRBD1. After removal of 0 bases from V and 5 bases from J, the junction contained 5 bases not matched to a gene. Germline-derived CDR1 and CDR2 are SGHRS and YFSETQ. This CDR3 is 16 amino acids long.

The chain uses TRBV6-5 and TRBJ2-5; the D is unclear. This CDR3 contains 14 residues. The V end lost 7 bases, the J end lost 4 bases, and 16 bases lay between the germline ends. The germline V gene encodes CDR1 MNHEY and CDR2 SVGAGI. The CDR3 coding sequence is TGTGCCAGCACCCGTAAGTCCCAGGCAGAGACCCAGTACTTC. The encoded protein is CASTRKSQAETQYF.

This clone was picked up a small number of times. The CDR3: CASSRVRDSPLHF. The CDR3 DNA follows: TGTGCCAGCAGCCGCGTCAGGGATTCACCCCTCCACTTT. J is TRBJ1-6 and V is TRBV5-8; tentative D call: TRBD1 (5 bases). The V and J ends lost 4 bases and 8 bases respectively, with 10 bases between them. Germline V lookup: CDR1 SGHTS, CDR2 YDEGEE. This CDR3 is 13 amino acids long.

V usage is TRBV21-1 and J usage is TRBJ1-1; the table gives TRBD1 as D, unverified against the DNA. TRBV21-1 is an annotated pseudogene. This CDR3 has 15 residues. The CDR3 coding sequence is TGTGCCAGCAGCACTTGGACAGGGGACAACACTGAAGCTTTCTTT. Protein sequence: CASSTWTGDNTEAFF.

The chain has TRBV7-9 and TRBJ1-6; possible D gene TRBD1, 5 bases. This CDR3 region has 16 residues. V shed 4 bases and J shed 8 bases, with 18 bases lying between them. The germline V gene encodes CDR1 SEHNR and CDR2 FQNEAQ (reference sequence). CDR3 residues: CASSSPTGFRDSPLHF. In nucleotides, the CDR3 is TGTGCCAGCAGCTCCCCCACGGGCTTCAGGGATTCACCCCTCCACTTT.